This is a list of T cell receptor beta chains from one sample in a study of blood T cells in healthy people across ages. TCRdb ran MiXCR on the 5' RACE reads and lists one entry per CDR3 protein. There are about 1,400,000 distinct CDR3 sequences in the sample; 42% occur only once, and 7% to 9.5% lies in the top ten. Sequencing used blood. These receptors all stem from a woman in her late teens or twenties in good health. CDR3s include the opening cysteine and the closing phenylalanine or tryptophan. The D gene is left open where the match is weak. Not all rows give a size; the values are once, few, many and, for expanded clones, a class.

14,TRBV6-5,TRBJ2-3,.,.,CASSQKGGVGTQYF,TGTGCCAGCAGCCAAAAGGGGGGGGTAGGTACGCAGTATTTT
16,TRBV2,TRBJ2-1,.,.,CASSEVEDLAYHEQFF,TGTGCCAGCAGTGAAGTGGAGGACCTAGCGTACCATGAGCAGTTCTTC
12,TRBV3-1,TRBJ2-5,TRBD1,.,CASSQGPGQPYF,TGTGCCAGCAGCCAAGGCCCGGGACAGCCGTACTTC
14,TRBV20-1,TRBJ1-2,TRBD1,.,CSARERTGDGGYTF,TGCAGTGCTAGAGAGCGGACAGGGGATGGCGGCTACACCTTC
13,TRBV7-9,TRBJ1-1,.,.,CASREIKDTEAFF,TGTGCCAGCAGGGAAATTAAGGACACTGAAGCTTTCTTT
15,TRBV7-2,TRBJ2-7,.,few,CASSLDPGVGYEQYF,TGTGCCAGCAGCTTAGATCCGGGGGTTGGCTACGAGCAGTACTTC
13,TRBV12-3/TRBV12-4,TRBJ2-1,.,few,CASSFSDRYEQFF,TGTGCCAGCAGTTTCTCCGACCGGTATGAGCAGTTCTTC
13,TRBV6-1,TRBJ2-3,TRBD2,.,CASKAGETDTQYF,TGTGCCAGCAAAGCGGGAGAGACAGATACGCAGTATTTT
14,TRBV2,TRBJ2-3,.,few,CASSDRVRADTQYF,TGTGCCAGCAGTGACCGAGTGAGGGCAGATACGCAGTATTTT
14,TRBV11-2,TRBJ1-1,.,few,CASSLWEVNTEAFF,TGTGCCAGCAGCTTATGGGAGGTGAACACTGAAGCTTTCTTT
18,TRBV13,TRBJ2-1,TRBD2,few,CASSSLTHAGGPYNEQFF,TGTGCCAGCAGCTCACTAACTCACGCGGGGGGACCCTACAATGAGCAGTTCTTC
13,TRBV20-1,TRBJ2-7,.,few,CSAQAVDTYEQYF,TGCAGTGCTCAAGCTGTGGATACCTACGAGCAGTACTTC